These 29 T cell receptor beta chains were sequenced from one sample in a study of blood T cell repertoires in COVID-19. The table came from immunoSEQ multiplex PCR; TCRdb's copy has only in-frame clones and leaves some out. The top ten clones hold roughly 8% of a sample with 120,000 to 150,000 clones, around nine tenths of them seen once. The specimen sequenced was peripheral blood. These receptors came from a woman in her forties or fifties with active or convalescent COVID-19.

The CDR3 nucleotides are TGCGCCAGCAGCCAACGACGGGGAGCCCCCTACGAGCAGTACTTC. This encodes CASSQRRGAPYEQYF. The rearrangement joins TRBV4-1 to TRBJ2-7; a possible D gene is TRBD2 (5 bases). The CDR3 sequence is 15 residues long. The germline V gene has CDR1 MGHRA and CDR2 YSYEKL. Trimming removed 2 bases at V and 2 bases at J, with 13 bases between.

The genes are TRBV5-1 and TRBJ2-1; TRBD2 matches 9 bases. CDR3 size: 17 residues. Germline CDR1 is SGHRS and CDR2 is YFSETQ. V dropped 0 bases and J dropped 2; count of bases not matched to a gene: 6. The CDR3 nucleotides read TGCGCCAGCAGCTTGGGGTTATTAGCGGGGGCCTACAATGAGCAGTTCTTC. It encodes CASSLGLLAGAYNEQFF. The variable domain in full, with the rest retrieved from reference TRBV5-1 and TRBJ2-1, is KAGVTQTPRYLIKTRGQQVTLSCSPISGHRSVSWYQQTPGQGLQFLFEYFSETQRNKGNFPGRFSGRQFSNSRSEMNVSTLELGDSALYLCASSLGLLAGAYNEQFFGPGTRLTVL.

The genes are TRBV4-2 and TRBJ1-4; no firm D call. Germline V gene lookup returns CDR1 LGHNA and CDR2 YNFKEQ. The CDR3 length is 14 residues. V lost 2 bases and J 7 bases, leaving 11 bases between the germline ends. The chain's CDR3 is CASSQYRLAEKLFF. In DNA, the CDR3 is TGTGCCAGCAGCCAATACAGATTGGCTGAAAAACTGTTTTTT.

The gene calls are TRBV7-2 and TRBJ2-5; D ambiguous. V was trimmed by 2 bases and J by 3 bases, leaving 7 bases between them. The CDR3 runs to 13 residues. Germline lookup yields CDR1 SGHTA and CDR2 FQGNSA. The CDR3 loop reads CASSLMGKETQYF. As DNA, the CDR3 is TGTGCCAGCAGCTTAATGGGCAAAGAGACCCAGTACTTC.

J is TRBJ1-1 and V is TRBV19; TRBD1 is a possible D gene (5 bases). Trimming stripped 4 bases from V and 4 bases from J, with 13 bases between. CDR1 and CDR2 (germline): LNHDA, SQIVND (reference sequence). The length of the CDR3 is 14 residues. CDR3 amino acids: CASSRDWGSTEAFF. The DNA of the CDR3 is TGTGCCAGTAGTAGGGACTGGGGAAGCACTGAAGCTTTCTTT.

This sequence joins TRBV5-1 and TRBJ1-2, with D maybe TRBD1 (6 bases). CDR3 length: 14 residues. V lost 5 bases and J lost 2, with 13 bases in between. The germline gives CDR1 SGHRS, CDR2 YFSETQ. CDR3 in DNA: TGCGCCAGCAGTTCGACAGGCGGGAACTATGGCTACACCTTC. Translating it yields CASSSTGGNYGYTF.

The chain combines TRBV30 with TRBJ2-7, with 7 bases aligning to TRBD1. The CDR3 contains 13 residues. Trimming cost V 3 bases and J 0 bases; bases outside gene matches: 2. Germline V gene data show CDR1 as GTSNPN and CDR2 as SVGIG (reference sequence). CDR3 region: CAWSGDSSYEQYF. CDR3 nucleotide sequence: TGTGCCTGGAGCGGGGACAGCTCCTACGAGCAGTACTTC.

The chain is built from TRBV19 and TRBJ2-3; 10 bases are shared with TRBD2. Germline-derived CDR1 and CDR2 are LNHDA and SQIVND (reference sequence). The CDR3 loop spans 17 amino acids. V shed 6 bases and J 3 bases; nucleotides not matched to a gene: 12. The CDR3 protein is CASRERGGPGRTDTQYF. The CDR3 nucleotides are TGTGCCAGTAGGGAGCGGGGGGGCCCTGGAAGAACAGATACGCAGTATTTT.

This clone is termed medium-sized (0.01 to 0.1%). V is TRBV23-1 and J is TRBJ2-3; D possibly corresponds to TRBD1 (6 bases). TRBV23-1 is reported as an ORF; its role is uncertain. Between the trimmed V and J ends, which lost 5 bases and 2 bases, there was a span of 20 bases. The CDR3 loop spans 17 amino acids. For the CDR3, the DNA is TGCGCCAGCAGTAGGGTAACAGGGCCTCCCCCCACAGATACGCAGTATTTT. Its protein is CASSRVTGPPPTDTQYF.

The chain uses TRBV2 and TRBJ1-5; D is undetermined. The CDR3 is made up of 13 amino acids. Trimming took off 7 bases at V and 5 bases at J, with 12 bases between the two ends. CDR1 and CDR2 from the germline V gene are SNHLY and FYNNEI. CDR3 sequence (DNA): TGTGCCAGCAAACTCCGAGGGTATCAGCCCCAGCATTTT. Translated: CASKLRGYQPQHF.

J is TRBJ2-1 and V is TRBV4-3; 8 nucleotides line up with TRBD2. The CDR3 is made up of 15 amino acids. Looked up from germline, CDR1 is LGHNA and CDR2 is YSLEER. V dropped 4 bases and J dropped 5; count of bases not matched to a gene: 7. In DNA form, the CDR3 reads TGCGCCAGCAGCCTAGTAGCGGGGCAAAACAATGAGCAGTTCTTC. It yields the protein CASSLVAGQNNEQFF.

This rearrangement joins TRBV6-5 to TRBJ1-2; 10 positions agree with TRBD1. J was trimmed by 7 bases and V by 6 bases; bases with no gene match: 8. The CDR3 extends over 14 amino acids. The germline gives CDR1 MNHEY, CDR2 SVGAGI. CDR3 loop: CASSVDRGQGGYTF. The DNA of the CDR3 is TGTGCCAGCAGCGTAGACAGGGGGCAGGGTGGCTACACCTTC.

This chain connects TRBV3-1 (or the pseudogene TRBV3-2) to TRBJ1-2, with D possibly being TRBD1 (6 bases). The CDR3 is 16 amino acids. V was shortened by 0 bases and J by 1 base, with 12 bases between the two germline ends. Germline CDR1 is LGHDT and CDR2 is YNNKEL (reference sequence). CDR3 nucleotides: TGTGCCAGCAGCCAAGATCGACAGGAGTATAACTATGGCTACACCTTC. This encodes CASSQDRQEYNYGYTF.

The chain links TRBV3-1 (or the pseudogene TRBV3-2) to TRBJ1-1; D not resolved. This CDR3 is 12 amino acids long. Germline assignment: CDR1 LGHDT and CDR2 YNNKEL (reference sequence). Trimming took off 4 bases at V and 6 bases at J, with 9 bases between the two ends. CDR3 sequence: CASSLGSSEAFF. CDR3 sequence (DNA): TGTGCCAGCAGCCTAGGGAGCTCTGAAGCTTTCTTT.

The chain joins TRBV18 to TRBJ2-3; perhaps TRBD2 as D (6 bases). CDR3 length: 15 amino acids. Deletions cut 3 bases from V and 5 bases from J, with 15 bases between. The germline gives CDR1 KGHSH, CDR2 LQKENI. CDR3 nucleotides: TGTGCCAGCTCACCTCGCCGCGACGGGGGAGATACGCAGTATTTT. This sequence encodes CASSPRRDGGDTQYF. Full variable domain (outside the CDR3, taken from reference TRBV18 and TRBJ2-3): NAGVMQNPRHLVRRRGQEARLRCSPMKGHSHVYWYRQLPEEGLKFMVYLQKENIIDESGMPKERFSAEFPKEGPSILRIQQVVRGDSAAYFCASSPRRDGGDTQYFGPGTRLTVL.

This chain joins TRBV27 and TRBJ2-7, with D possibly TRBD2 on 5 matching bases. CDR3 length: 16 residues. V was clipped by 6 bases and J by 2 bases, with 20 bases between them. The V gene's germline CDR1 is MNHEY and CDR2 SMNVEV (reference sequence). The CDR3 DNA reads as TGTGCCAGCAGCCCATCCGTGGGAGTCCAGGCCTACGAGCAGTACTTC. It encodes CASSPSVGVQAYEQYF.

This chain uses TRBV7-2 with TRBJ1-5; D unclear. Trimming shortened V by 0 bases and J by 0 bases, and 3 bases separated the two germline ends. CDR3 length: 14 amino acids. In germline, CDR1 is SGHTA, CDR2 FQGNSA. The CDR3 nucleotides are TGTGCCAGCAGCTTAGCGGCTAGCAATCAGCCCCAGCATTTT. It is translated as CASSLAASNQPQHF. Variable domain in full (rest from reference TRBV7-2 and TRBJ1-5): GAGVSQSPSNKVTEKGKDVELRCDPISGHTALYWYRQSLGQGLEFLIYFQGNSAPDKSGLPSDRFSAERTGGSVSTLTIQRTQQEDSAVYLCASSLAASNQPQHFGDGTRLSIL.

This clone was counted once. The gene calls are TRBV2 and TRBJ1-2; TRBD1 agrees at 10 bases. This CDR3 spans 18 amino acids. Germline CDR1 is SNHLY and CDR2 is FYNNEI. V lost 3 bases, J lost 1 base, and 11 bases stayed unmatched. In DNA form, the CDR3 reads TGTGCCAGCAGTGATCGCAGCGACAGGGGGCTGGATAACTATGGCTACACCTTC. Amino acid sequence: CASSDRSDRGLDNYGYTF.

This rearrangement joins TRBV28 to TRBJ1-1, with TRBD1 identical over 8 bases. Losses at the gene ends were 6 bases for V and 4 bases for J; bases not matched to a gene: 13. Germline V gene sequence: CDR1 MDHEN, CDR2 SYDVKM. The CDR3 loop spans 16 amino acids. The CDR3 loop reads CASSPTQGGGITEAFF. The DNA of the CDR3 is TGTGCCAGCAGCCCGACACAGGGGGGTGGAATCACTGAAGCTTTCTTT.

V and J are TRBV3-1 (or the pseudogene TRBV3-2) and TRBJ1-4, with D perhaps TRBD1 (6 bases). The CDR3 extends over 15 amino acids. CDR1 and CDR2 from the germline V gene are LGHDT and YNNKEL (reference sequence). The V gene lost 4 bases and the J gene lost 4 bases, with 13 bases spanning the gap. Here the CDR3 reads CASSRLQGRNEKLFF. CDR3 in DNA: TGTGCCAGCAGCCGACTACAGGGCCGTAATGAAAAACTGTTTTTT.

V is TRBV6-2 or TRBV6-3 and J is TRBJ2-7, with D possibly matching TRBD1 (5 bases). Per the germline V gene, CDR1 is MNHEY and CDR2 is SVGEGT. This CDR3 is 16 amino acids long. V dropped 2 bases and J dropped 4 bases, with 18 bases sitting between them. The CDR3 DNA is TGTGCCAGCAGTTACCCCCCCGATGAAGGGGCTTACGAGCAGTACTTC. This codes for CASSYPPDEGAYEQYF.

This chain connects TRBV9 to TRBJ1-2; D might be TRBD1 (6 bases). Germline V gene data show CDR1 as SGDLS and CDR2 as YYNGEE. Trimming stripped 0 bases from V and 5 bases from J, with 20 bases between. This CDR3 is built from 17 residues. The CDR3 DNA is TGTGCCAGCAGCGTAGCTGGATGGGGGCCATACGATTATGGCTACACCTTC. This encodes CASSVAGWGPYDYGYTF.

The chain joins TRBV2 to TRBJ2-1; TRBD2 is a possible D gene (6 bases). Germline-derived CDR1 and CDR2 are SNHLY and FYNNEI. This CDR3 region has 16 residues. The V end was cut by 6 bases, the J end by 6 bases, with 21 bases between. The CDR3 DNA reads TGTGCCAGCAGGGTCCTCCCATTGGGGGGATCCAATGAGCAGTTCTTC. Residues: CASRVLPLGGSNEQFF. The entire variable domain, with the rest obtained from reference TRBV2 and TRBJ2-1, is as follows: EPEVTQTPSHQVTQMGQEVILRCVPISNHLYFYWYRQILGQKVEFLVSFYNNEISEKSEIFDDQFSVERPDGSNFTLKIRSTKLEDSAMYFCASRVLPLGGSNEQFFGPGTRLTVL.

The chain's CDR3 is CASSLVGGEETQYF. The CDR3 region has the DNA TGCGCCAGCAGCTTAGTGGGGGGGGAAGAGACCCAGTACTTC. This chain joins TRBV5-1 and TRBJ2-5, with 7 bases identical to TRBD2. The germline V gene encodes CDR1 SGHRS and CDR2 YFSETQ. V lost 2 bases and J lost 3; bases outside the gene matches: 4. This CDR3 comprises 14 residues. Variable domain in full (rest from reference TRBV5-1 and TRBJ2-5): KAGVTQTPRYLIKTRGQQVTLSCSPISGHRSVSWYQQTPGQGLQFLFEYFSETQRNKGNFPGRFSGRQFSNSRSEMNVSTLELGDSALYLCASSLVGGEETQYFGPGTRLLVL.

This clone was counted once. V is TRBV3-1 (or the pseudogene TRBV3-2) and J is TRBJ2-1, with TRBD2 matching 9 bases. The CDR3 length is 18 residues. The V segment lost 4 bases and the J segment 3 bases; nucleotides outside the gene matches: 13. The V gene's germline CDR1 is LGHDT and CDR2 YNNKEL (reference sequence). The CDR3 bases are TGTGCCAGCAGCCCATACCATTCCCTAGCGGGGAGCTACAATGAGCAGTTCTTC. Its protein is CASSPYHSLAGSYNEQFF.

The chain uses TRBV7-2 and TRBJ1-1; D may be TRBD1 (5 bases). V lost 4 bases and J lost 4, with 13 bases in between. The CDR3 is made up of 14 amino acids. The germline V gene has CDR1 SGHTA and CDR2 FQGNSA. CDR3 sequence (DNA): TGTGCCAGCAGCTCTAGTTGGGGGGGCACTGAAGCTTTCTTT. Amino acid sequence: CASSSSWGGTEAFF.

The chain couples TRBV7-2 to TRBJ1-2; tentative D call: TRBD1 (5 bases). Germline-derived CDR1 and CDR2 are SGHTA and FQGNSA. V gave up 1 base and J gave up 1 base, with 13 bases separating them. CDR3 size: 16 residues. CDR3 protein: CASSLEGAGINYGYTF. The CDR3 nucleotides read TGTGCCAGCAGCTTAGAAGGGGCGGGGATTAACTATGGCTACACCTTC.

The chain links TRBV7-2 to TRBJ2-2, with 14 bases aligning to TRBD2. The V gene end was trimmed by 4 bases and the J gene end by 4 bases; junction bases not matched to a gene: 2. CDR3 length equals 16 residues. CDR1 is SGHTA, CDR2 FQGNSA, per germline. CDR3 in amino acids: CASSSGLAGGTGELFF. The DNA of the CDR3 is TGTGCCAGCAGCTCAGGACTAGCGGGAGGCACCGGGGAGCTGTTTTTT.

The chain recombines TRBV9 with TRBJ2-1; D ambiguous. The V gene lost 0 bases and the J gene lost 4 bases, with 8 bases spanning the gap. CDR3 size: 14 residues. Germline V CDR1 and CDR2: SGDLS, YYNGEE. The CDR3 loop is CASSVVQEYNEQFF. The DNA for the CDR3 is TGTGCCAGCAGCGTAGTTCAGGAATACAATGAGCAGTTCTTC.